This T cell receptor beta chain stems from a study of blood T cell repertoires in COVID-19. This CDR3 region has 13 residues. Germline assignment: CDR1 MNHNY and CDR2 SVGAGI (reference sequence). The junction had 4 bases not matched to a gene; V was cut back by 4 bases and J by 6 bases. The recovered donors of Cohort 3 showed two negative PCRs, clearance, or symptom resolution. TCRdb keeps only in-frame clones here, not all; method: immunoSEQ multiplex PCR. The sample contains around 290,000 clones, roughly 90% of which appear only once. The receptor's source is a woman in her thirties or forties who had recovered from COVID-19. The genes are TRBV6-6 and TRBJ1-1, with 8 bases identical to TRBD1. The source material was PBMCs or T cells enriched from blood (not recorded which). In nucleotides, the CDR3 is TGTGCCAGCAGTTCCGGACAGGGTTCTGAAGCTTTCTTT. As protein: CASSSGQGSEAFF.